This T cell receptor (beta chain) stems from a study of early T cells in non-severe SARS-CoV-2 infection. About the study: Sequencing targeted bulk RNA from unsorted whole blood, leaving chains unpaired. The study, taken as a whole, reports: Sequences matched to VDJdb favored anti-spike CD8 responses, while private and CD4 specificities were missed.

The V end lost 4 bases, the J end lost 2 bases, and 18 bases lay between the germline ends. Germline values: CDR1 SGDLS, CDR2 YYNGEE. CDR3 length: 16 residues. There are a few counts of this clonotype. Its antigen is as yet unknown. Unique molecular identifiers were added to individual cDNA molecules. TCRdb itself ran the 5' RACE reads through MiXCR, one entry per CDR3 protein. This table holds roughly 45,000 distinct CDR3 sequences, 11% found once. Input material: whole blood. The chain uses TRBV9 and TRBJ1-1; D gene unclear. The sequence derives from an adult who was a healthcare worker with PCR-confirmed SARS-CoV-2 infection or an uninfected control (not recorded which). The DNA for the CDR3 is TGTGCCAGCAGCTCGAATATATTCCTGGAAAACACTGAAGCTTTCTTT. The encoded protein is CASSSNIFLENTEAFF.